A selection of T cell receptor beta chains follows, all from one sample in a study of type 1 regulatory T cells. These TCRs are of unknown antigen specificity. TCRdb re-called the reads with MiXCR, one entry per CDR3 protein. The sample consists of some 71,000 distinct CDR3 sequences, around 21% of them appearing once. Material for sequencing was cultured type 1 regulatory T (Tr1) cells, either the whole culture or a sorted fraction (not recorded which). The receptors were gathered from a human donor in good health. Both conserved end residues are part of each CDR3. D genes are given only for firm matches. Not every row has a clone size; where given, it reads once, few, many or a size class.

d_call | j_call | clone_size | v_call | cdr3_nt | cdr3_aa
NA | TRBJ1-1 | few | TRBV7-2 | TGTGCCAGCAGCTTGAATGGGAACACTGAAGCTTTCTTT | CASSLNGNTEAFF
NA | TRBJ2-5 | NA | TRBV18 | TGTGCCAGCTCACCTGACTCGCAAGAGACCCAGTACTTC | CASSPDSQETQYF
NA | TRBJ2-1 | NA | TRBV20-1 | TGCAGTGCCCAGAGTTATGAGCAGTTCTTC | CSAQSYEQFF
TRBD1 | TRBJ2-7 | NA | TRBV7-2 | TGTGCCAGCAGCTACAGGGGGCTTGACGAGCAGTACTTC | CASSYRGLDEQYF
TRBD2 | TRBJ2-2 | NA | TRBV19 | TGTGCCAGTAGAAACTATGGGGGGGTTAACACCGGGGAGCTGTTTTTT | CASRNYGGVNTGELFF
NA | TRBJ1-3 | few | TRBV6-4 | TGTGCCAGCAGTGACTCGACTGGGCCCGGAAACACCATATATTTT | CASSDSTGPGNTIYF
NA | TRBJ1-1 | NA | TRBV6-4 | TGTGCCTGCAGTCGGACGGGAGACACTGAAGCTTTCTTT | CACSRTGDTEAFF
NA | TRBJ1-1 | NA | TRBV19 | TGTGCCAGTAGTCGAAACGGGAACACTGAAGCTTTCTTT | CASSRNGNTEAFF
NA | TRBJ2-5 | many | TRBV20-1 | TGCAGTGCTTACCCCCAAGAGACCCAGTACTTC | CSAYPQETQYF
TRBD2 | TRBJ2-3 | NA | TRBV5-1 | TGCGCCAGCAGCTCACTGGAGTGGCGGGGGGGGAGAGATACGCAGTATTTT | CASSSLEWRGGRDTQYF
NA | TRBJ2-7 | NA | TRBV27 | TGTGCCAGCAGCCTAGGACCCATAGCCGAGCAGTACTTC | CASSLGPIAEQYF
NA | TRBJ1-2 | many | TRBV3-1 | TGTGCCAGCAGCCCAGGGCTCTTGGCCTATGGCTACACCTTC | CASSPGLLAYGYTF
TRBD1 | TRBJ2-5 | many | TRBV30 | TGTGCCTGGAAGTCCCAGGGGGTAGAGACCCAGTACTTC | CAWKSQGVETQYF
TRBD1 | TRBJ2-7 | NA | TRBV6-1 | TGTGCCAGCAGTGTGACAGGGTTCCCCTACGAGCAGTACTTC | CASSVTGFPYEQYF
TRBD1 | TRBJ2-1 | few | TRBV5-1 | TGCGCCAGCAGCGCTGCCGGGGGACAGGGGGCCTGGAATGAGCAGTTCTTC | CASSAAGGQGAWNEQFF
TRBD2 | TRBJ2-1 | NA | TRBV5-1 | TGCGCCAGCAGCTTGGCGGGAGGCCTTGAGCAGTTCTTC | CASSLAGGLEQFF
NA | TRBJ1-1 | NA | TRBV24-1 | TGTGCCACTAGGACAGAGGGGCTCACTGAAGCTTTCTTT | CATRTEGLTEAFF
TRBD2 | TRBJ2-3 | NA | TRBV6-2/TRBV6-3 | TGTGCCAGCAGTAGGACTAGCGGGAGTAGAGATACGCAGTATTTT | CASSRTSGSRDTQYF
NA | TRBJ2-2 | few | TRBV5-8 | TGTGCCAGCAGCTTGGACAGTACGACGGGCGGGGAGCTGTTTTTT | CASSLDSTTGGELFF
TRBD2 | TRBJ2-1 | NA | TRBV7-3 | TGTGCCAGCAGCAGAGCGGGAGGCTCCTACAATGAGCAGTTCTTC | CASSRAGGSYNEQFF
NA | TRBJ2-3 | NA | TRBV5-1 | TGCGCCAGCAGCCTTAGCGGGACAGGCACAGATACGCAGTATTTT | CASSLSGTGTDTQYF
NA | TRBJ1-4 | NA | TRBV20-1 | TGCAGTGCTAGAGGCCTTAATGAAAAACTGTTTTTT | CSARGLNEKLFF
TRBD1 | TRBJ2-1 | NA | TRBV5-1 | TGCGCCAGCAGCTTGGAGGGACAGGAAGGACGTGAGCAGTTCTTC | CASSLEGQEGREQFF
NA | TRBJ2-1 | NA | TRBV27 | TGTGCCAGCAAAGACGGCCGTGCGCTTTCCTACAATGAGCAGTTCTTC | CASKDGRALSYNEQFF
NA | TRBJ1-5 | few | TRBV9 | TGTGCCAGCAGCTCCCATCCGGGACCCGAGGGGCCCCAGCATTTT | CASSSHPGPEGPQHF
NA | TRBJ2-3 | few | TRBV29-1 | TGCAGCGTTGATTTTGCTAGCGGCACAGATACGCAGTATTTT | CSVDFASGTDTQYF
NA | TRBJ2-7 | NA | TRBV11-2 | TGTGCCAGCAGCTTAGGGGCGTATTCCTACGAGCAGTACTTC | CASSLGAYSYEQYF
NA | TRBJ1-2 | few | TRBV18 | TGTGCCAGCAATCCGTCAAGGGGGATTGGCTACACCTTC | CASNPSRGIGYTF
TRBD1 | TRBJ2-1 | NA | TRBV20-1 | TGCAGTGCTCCAGGACAGGGGCGCTACAATGAGCAGTTCTTC | CSAPGQGRYNEQFF
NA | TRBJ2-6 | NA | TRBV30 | TGTGCCTGGGGGTTGTCTCGCTCTGGGGCCAACGTCCTGACTTTC | CAWGLSRSGANVLTF
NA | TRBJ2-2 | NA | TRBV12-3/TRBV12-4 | TGTGCCAGCAGGCCCCGTAGGCGGTCGAACACCGGGGAGCTGTTTTTT | CASRPRRRSNTGELFF
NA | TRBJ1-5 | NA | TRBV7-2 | TGTGCCAGCAGCCAACGGACGGGGAATCAGCCCCAGCATTTT | CASSQRTGNQPQHF
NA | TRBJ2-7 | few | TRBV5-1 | TGCGCCAGCAGGTATCAAGATACCTACGAGCAGTACTTC | CASRYQDTYEQYF
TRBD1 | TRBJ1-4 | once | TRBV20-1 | TGCAGTGCTCTTACAGGGGTACCTAATGAAAAACTGTTTTTT | CSALTGVPNEKLFF
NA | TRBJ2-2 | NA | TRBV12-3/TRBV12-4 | TGTGCCAGCAGTTTCCAGGGATCCGGGGAGCTGTTTTTT | CASSFQGSGELFF
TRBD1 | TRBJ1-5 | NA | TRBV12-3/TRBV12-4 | TGTGCCAGCAGTCTAGGACCGGGACAGGGGGACCAGCCCCAGCATTTT | CASSLGPGQGDQPQHF
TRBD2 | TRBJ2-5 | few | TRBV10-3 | TGTGCCATCAGTAGACTAGCGGAGGAGACCCAGTACTTC | CAISRLAEETQYF
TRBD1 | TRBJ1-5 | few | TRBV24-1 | TGTGCCACCAGTGATGACAGGGGCAATCAGCCCCAGCATTTT | CATSDDRGNQPQHF
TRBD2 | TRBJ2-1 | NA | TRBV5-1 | TGCGCCAGCAGCTTGAATCAGCGGGAGAGCTCCTACAATGAGCAGTTCTTC | CASSLNQRESSYNEQFF
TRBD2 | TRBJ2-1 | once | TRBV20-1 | TGCAGTGCTGTTAGCGGGAGGCCAGGCAATGAGCAGTTCTTC | CSAVSGRPGNEQFF
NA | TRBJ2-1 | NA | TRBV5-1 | TGCGCCAGCAGCTTAGGGGGTAATTCCAATGAGCAGTTCTTC | CASSLGGNSNEQFF
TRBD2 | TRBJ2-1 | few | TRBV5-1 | TGCGCCAGCAGCTTGACTAGCGGGAACTCCTACAATGAGCAGTTCTTC | CASSLTSGNSYNEQFF
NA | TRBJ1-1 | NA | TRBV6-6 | TGTGCCAGCAGGGGAACAGGGTTTGATTATGAAGCTTTCTTT | CASRGTGFDYEAFF
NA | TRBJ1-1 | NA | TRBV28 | TGTGCCAGCAACCGCATGAACACTGAAGCTTTCTTT | CASNRMNTEAFF
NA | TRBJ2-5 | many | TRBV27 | TGTGCCACCCGATCTCAAGAGACCCAGTACTTC | CATRSQETQYF
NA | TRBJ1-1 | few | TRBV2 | TGTGCCAGCAGATCCGACGGGGAGCGAGCTTTCTTT | CASRSDGERAFF
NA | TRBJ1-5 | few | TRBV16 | TGTGCCAGCAGCCAATTCAAAGGTTCCGATCAGCCCCAGCATTTT | CASSQFKGSDQPQHF
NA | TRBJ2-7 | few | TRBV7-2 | TGTGCCAGCAGCTTAGAGCGGATGTACGAGCAGTACTTC | CASSLERMYEQYF
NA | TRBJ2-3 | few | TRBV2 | TGTGCCAGTCTAACCCCGGGAACCAAATTCACAGATACGCAGTATTTT | CASLTPGTKFTDTQYF
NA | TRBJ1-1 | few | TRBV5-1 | TGCGCCAGCAGCTTGCTACCCACAACGAGATTGGGTGCTGAAGCTTTCTTT | CASSLLPTTRLGAEAFF
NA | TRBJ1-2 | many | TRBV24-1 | TGTGCCACCAGTGCCGGGTCGGTATATGGCTACACCTTC | CATSAGSVYGYTF
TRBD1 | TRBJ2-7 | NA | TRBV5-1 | TGCGCCAGCAGCCCCGGGACAGGGGGCTACAGGTCCTACGAGCAGTACTTC | CASSPGTGGYRSYEQYF
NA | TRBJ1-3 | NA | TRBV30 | TGTGCCTGGAGTCCCTCTGGAAACACCATATATTTT | CAWSPSGNTIYF
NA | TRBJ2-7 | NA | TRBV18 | TGTGCCAGCTCACCGACTACCTACGAGCAGTACTTC | CASSPTTYEQYF
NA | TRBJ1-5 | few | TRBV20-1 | TGCAGTGCTAGAGATTCGGCAGGGGCCAATCAGCCCCAGCATTTT | CSARDSAGANQPQHF
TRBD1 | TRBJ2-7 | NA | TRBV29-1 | TGCAGCACCACAGGGGCTTCTTACGAGCAGTACTTC | CSTTGASYEQYF
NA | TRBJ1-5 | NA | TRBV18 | TGTGCCAGCTCAGCGGGGGAGAATCAGCCCCAGCATTTT | CASSAGENQPQHF
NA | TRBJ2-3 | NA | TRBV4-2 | TGTGCCAGCAGCCAAGACGGCGGGAACGCAGATACGCAGTATTTT | CASSQDGGNADTQYF